This T cell receptor (beta chain) was sequenced during a study of cytomegalovirus exposure and HLA in healthy donors. This CDR3 is built from 18 residues. Losses at the gene ends were 3 bases for V and 3 bases for J; bases not matched to a gene: 12. The V gene's germline CDR1 is SGHTA and CDR2 FQGNSA. Details on this clone: The antigen is unknown.

It was with 60 Vbeta and 13 Jbeta primers that the PCR ran. TCRdb's table, derived via immunoSEQ multiplex PCR, lists solely in-frame clones and lacks some. The sample includes 90,000 to 150,000 clones, 55% to 75% seen only once; the top ten take about 7.9%. General observations from the study: V segments that were indistinguishable, TRBV6-2 and TRBV6-3 among them, were omitted from analysis. Despite most TCR sequences being rare, some public TCRs occurred in many donors.

This TCR was recovered from a woman aged 40-49 years in good health and CMV-seropositive. The rearrangement joins TRBV7-2 to TRBJ2-3, with 10 nucleotides matching TRBD2. The sequencing sample was made of PBMCs. Written as DNA, the CDR3 is TGTGCCAGCAGCTTGGGGGCTAGCGGGGGACGTAGGACAGATACGCAGTATTTT. It encodes CASSLGASGGRRTDTQYF.